A single sample is the source of the 16 T cell receptor beta chains below, sequenced in a study of cytomegalovirus exposure and HLA in healthy donors. The study ran its PCR with 60 Vbeta and 13 Jbeta primers. The repertoire was sequenced with immunoSEQ multiplex PCR; TCRdb's copy has only in-frame clones and lacks some. The sample has more than 80,000 clones, around four fifths seen once. The sequencing input was PBMCs. Source of these receptors: a woman aged 40 to 50 in good health and CMV-seropositive.

The J gene is TRBJ1-5, the V gene TRBV27; D may be TRBD1 (5 bases). The CDR3 is 16 amino acids. Per the germline V gene, CDR1 is MNHEY and CDR2 is SMNVEV (reference sequence). V lost 1 base to trimming and J lost 2 bases, with 12 bases between them. For the CDR3, the DNA is TGTGCCAGCAGTTTATATGCGGGGCCTGGCAATCAGCCCCAGCATTTT. Amino acids: CASSLYAGPGNQPQHF.

The chain joins TRBV19 to TRBJ2-1, with 8 positions matching TRBD1. Trimming removed 6 bases from V and 0 bases from J; junction bases left unmatched: 4. Germline V gives CDR1 LNHDA, CDR2 SQIVND (reference sequence). The CDR3 is 15 residues long. The CDR3 coding sequence is TGTGCCAGTAGACCACAGGGGGACTCCTACAATGAGCAGTTCTTC. This sequence encodes CASRPQGDSYNEQFF.

The V call is TRBV11-3, the J call TRBJ1-1; no reliable D call. Germline V gene lookup returns CDR1 SGHNT and CDR2 YENEEA. Trimming took off 1 base at V and 4 bases at J, with 7 bases between the two ends. The CDR3 runs to 13 residues. CDR3 nucleotides: TGTGCCAGCAGCTTAGTAGGAGCCACTGAAGCTTTCTTT. Protein: CASSLVGATEAFF.

This chain joins TRBV10-3 and TRBJ2-5; 9 nucleotides line up with TRBD2. Trimming at V came to 10 bases and at J to 4 bases, leaving 10 bases not matched to a gene. Looked up from germline, CDR1 is ENHRY and CDR2 is SYGVKD. The CDR3 contains 14 residues. The CDR3 is CASRGAGGRETQYF. As DNA, the CDR3 is TGTGCCAGCAGGGGAGCGGGAGGACGAGAGACCCAGTACTTC.

The gene calls are TRBV5-1 and TRBJ2-1; 8 bases fit TRBD2. Germline V lookup: CDR1 SGHRS, CDR2 YFSETQ. The junction had 7 bases not matched to a gene; V was cut back by 0 bases and J by 8 bases. This CDR3 comprises 15 residues. CDR3 in DNA: TGCGCCAGCAGCTTGGTCCGGGGGGGCGAGGATGAGCAGTTCTTC. Its protein product is CASSLVRGGEDEQFF.

This clone was counted a few times. This chain links TRBV5-1 with TRBJ2-7, with TRBD2 matching 10 bases. CDR1 is SGHRS and CDR2 is YFSETQ in the germline V gene. The CDR3 loop spans 21 amino acids. V was pared by 0 bases and J by 2 bases, with 20 bases of the junction left unmatched. The CDR3 DNA follows: TGCGCCAGCAGCTTGGGACTAGCGGGTGGTCGACCGCGAATAGGGGCCTACGAGCAGTACTTC. Translated: CASSLGLAGGRPRIGAYEQYF.

The rearrangement uses TRBV19 and TRBJ1-2; D not resolved. CDR3 length equals 15 residues. Looked up from germline, CDR1 is LNHDA and CDR2 is SQIVND (reference sequence). Between the trimmed V and J ends, which lost 1 base and 7 bases, there was a span of 16 bases. As DNA, the CDR3 is TGTGCCAGTAGTATAGCCGTGGCCCCCTCCGCTGGCTACACCTTC. Translation: CASSIAVAPSAGYTF.

The gene calls are TRBV7-9 and TRBJ1-4; possibly TRBD1 for D (6 bases). This CDR3 has 16 amino acids. Trimming shortened V by 5 bases and J by 0 bases, and 13 bases separated the two germline ends. The germline V gene encodes CDR1 SEHNR and CDR2 FQNEAQ (reference sequence). CDR3 bases: TGTGCCAGCAGCCCAGACAGGTCTGCAACTAATGAAAAACTGTTTTTT. Translated, it gives CASSPDRSATNEKLFF. The full variable domain, completed using reference TRBV7-9 and TRBJ1-4, is DTGVSQNPRHKITKRGQNVTFRCDPISEHNRLYWYRQTLGQGPEFLTYFQNEAQLEKSRLLSDRFSAERPKGSFSTLEIQRTEQGDSAMYLCASSPDRSATNEKLFFGSGTQLSVL.

The rearrangement joins TRBV2 to TRBJ2-3; perhaps TRBD1 as D (5 bases). The CDR3 runs to 15 residues. Deletions cut 1 base from V and 1 base from J, with 9 bases between. CDR1 SNHLY and CDR2 FYNNEI come from the germline V gene. The CDR3 region is CASSEETEGTDTQYF. CDR3 nucleotides: TGTGCCAGCAGTGAAGAGACAGAAGGCACAGATACGCAGTATTTT.

Notes on this clone: One end of the junction does not line up with germline, which may come from a read error. The chain couples TRBV7-7 to TRBJ2-3, with 8 bases that match TRBD2. This CDR3 has 16 residues. CDR1 SSHAT and CDR2 FNYEAQ come from the germline V gene (reference sequence). CDR3 region: CASSLEFSGNADTQYF. DNA of the CDR3: TGTGCTAGCAGCTTAGAATTTAGCGGGAACGCAGATACGCAGTATTTT.

There are a few counts of this clone. This chain connects TRBV4-2 to TRBJ1-5, with D maybe TRBD1 (5 bases). Germline CDR1 reads LGHNA; CDR2 reads YNFKEQ. The length of the CDR3 is 17 residues. Between the trimmed V and J ends, which lost 0 bases and 0 bases, there was a span of 12 bases. This CDR3 reads CASSQDAGQVSNQPQHF. CDR3 sequence (DNA): TGTGCCAGCAGCCAAGATGCGGGGCAGGTTAGCAATCAGCCCCAGCATTTT.

The chain joins TRBV29-1 to TRBJ2-7, with D possibly TRBD2 on 5 matching bases. Trimming removed 6 bases at V and 0 bases at J, with 15 bases between. Germline assignment: CDR1 SQVTM and CDR2 ANQGSEA. The CDR3 totals 14 residues. CDR3: CSVRRSESSYEQYF. In DNA form, the CDR3 reads TGCAGCGTACGGAGGTCGGAAAGCTCCTACGAGCAGTACTTC.

The chain uses TRBV6-1 and TRBJ1-6; a weak D match, TRBD1 (5 bases). The CDR3 runs 17 residues. Trimming shortened V by 2 bases and J by 7 bases, and 18 bases separated the two germline ends. Germline assignment: CDR1 MNHNS and CDR2 SASEGT. CDR3 loop: CASSEPGRGLRNSPLHF. For the CDR3, the DNA is TGTGCCAGCAGTGAACCTGGGAGGGGACTGAGGAATTCACCCCTCCACTTT.

The J gene is TRBJ2-2, the V gene TRBV7-6, with TRBD1 matching 8 bases. J gave up 4 bases and V 5 bases, and 0 bases lay outside the gene matches. This CDR3 has 13 residues. In germline, CDR1 is SGHVS, CDR2 FNYEAQ. The CDR3 is CASSGQGTGELFF. The CDR3 nucleotides are TGTGCCAGCAGCGGACAGGGCACCGGGGAGCTGTTTTTT.

The V call is TRBV4-1, the J call TRBJ2-1; TRBD1 is a possible D gene (6 bases). V was shortened by 0 bases and J by 3 bases, with 9 bases between the two germline ends. Germline V gene sequence: CDR1 MGHRA, CDR2 YSYEKL. This CDR3 has 15 residues. The CDR3 sequence: CASSQEGANYNEQFF. As DNA, the CDR3 is TGCGCCAGCAGCCAAGAGGGGGCCAACTACAATGAGCAGTTCTTC.

The J gene is TRBJ1-5, the V gene TRBV21-1; the table's D call of TRBD1 was not tested on the DNA. TRBV21-1 represents a pseudogene. The length of the CDR3 is 14 residues. CDR3 region: CASSKDQGGQPQHF. In DNA, the CDR3 is TGTGCCAGCAGCAAAGATCAGGGTGGGCAGCCCCAGCATTTT.